The 21 T cell receptor beta chains in this list originate from one sample, sequenced in a study of blood T cell repertoires in COVID-19. Using immunoSEQ multiplex PCR, the repertoire was profiled, and TCRdb retains in-frame clones only, with some absent. The data hold fewer than 200,000 clones, with around 83% observed a single time. The specimen sequenced was peripheral blood. The receptors were gathered from a woman aged 70-85 years with COVID-19, enrolled during active disease.

The chain is built from TRBV5-1 and TRBJ2-5; TRBD2 matches 9 bases. Germline V CDR1 and CDR2: SGHRS, YFSETQ. The CDR3 has 16 amino acids. Unmatched junction bases numbered 8, after V lost 0 bases and J lost 5 bases. This CDR3 reads CASSLEGTSKAETQYF. The CDR3 DNA sequence: TGCGCCAGCAGCTTGGAGGGGACTAGCAAAGCGGAGACCCAGTACTTC. Filled out from reference TRBV5-1 and TRBJ2-5, the complete variable domain reads KAGVTQTPRYLIKTRGQQVTLSCSPISGHRSVSWYQQTPGQGLQFLFEYFSETQRNKGNFPGRFSGRQFSNSRSEMNVSTLELGDSALYLCASSLEGTSKAETQYFGPGTRLLVL.

The CDR3 DNA sequence: TGCAGTGCTCCAGATAACTATGGCTACACCTTC. It yields the protein CSAPDNYGYTF. J is TRBJ1-2 and V is TRBV20-1, with D unresolved. The germline V and J ends were trimmed by 5 bases and 1 base, with 5 bases remaining between them. This CDR3 has 11 residues. Per germline, CDR1 DFQATT and CDR2 SNEGSKA (reference sequence).

The CDR3 DNA follows: TGTGCCACCAGCAGAGCCCGGGAAACCTACGAGCAGTACTTC. It codes for CATSRARETYEQYF. V usage is TRBV15 and J usage is TRBJ2-7; tentative D call: TRBD2 (5 bases). The germline V and J ends were trimmed by 1 base and 2 bases, with 9 bases remaining between them. The CDR3 extends over 14 amino acids. In germline, CDR1 is LNHNV, CDR2 YYDKDF (reference sequence).

The rearrangement joins TRBV2 to TRBJ1-1, with a tentative D call TRBD1 (5 bases). There are 15 residues in the CDR3. Trimming stripped 7 bases from V and 4 bases from J, with 19 bases between. The germline V gene has CDR1 SNHLY and CDR2 FYNNEI. The CDR3 DNA is TGTGCCAGCACCCGAAGGCGGCAGGGCGGCACTGAAGCTTTCTTT. Translating it yields CASTRRRQGGTEAFF.

DNA for the CDR3: TGTGCCAGCAGCTTAGGACAGGGCTATAATTCACCCCTCCACTTT. Translation: CASSLGQGYNSPLHF. The V call is TRBV7-2, the J call TRBJ1-6, with 7 nucleotides matching TRBD1. The CDR3 totals 15 residues. CDR1 and CDR2 (germline): SGHTA, FQGNSA. After removal of 1 base from V and 3 bases from J, the junction contained 0 bases not matched to a gene. Variable domain in full (rest from reference TRBV7-2 and TRBJ1-6): GAGVSQSPSNKVTEKGKDVELRCDPISGHTALYWYRQSLGQGLEFLIYFQGNSAPDKSGLPSDRFSAERTGGSVSTLTIQRTQQEDSAVYLCASSLGQGYNSPLHFGNGTRLTVT.

J is TRBJ1-2 and V is TRBV27; weak D call: TRBD1 (5 bases). The germline V and J ends were trimmed by 5 bases and 6 bases, with 13 bases remaining between them. The CDR3 sequence is 13 residues long. Germline CDR1 reads MNHEY; CDR2 reads SMNVEV (reference sequence). CDR3 nucleotide sequence: TGTGCCAGCAGTGGGTGGCAGGGCGATGGCTACACCTTC. It codes for CASSGWQGDGYTF.

The chain couples TRBV19 to TRBJ2-1, with 15 nucleotides matching TRBD2. This CDR3 comprises 20 residues. Trimming cost V 0 bases and J 7 bases; bases outside gene matches: 13. CDR1 is LNHDA, CDR2 SQIVND, per germline (reference sequence). In nucleotides, the CDR3 is TGTGCCAGTAGTATAGATAGGGGACTAGCGGGAGGAAAAAGGGTGAATGAGCAGTTCTTC. Its translation is CASSIDRGLAGGKRVNEQFF.

The chain carries TRBV11-2 and TRBJ2-4, with 7 bases matching TRBD2. The CDR3 covers 14 residues. CDR1 and CDR2 (germline): SGHAT, FQNNGV. V shed 0 bases, J shed 8 bases, and the junction held 4 bases outside the gene matches. CDR3 loop: CASSLDPGGDIQYF. The CDR3 nucleotides are TGTGCCAGCAGCTTAGATCCGGGAGGAGACATTCAGTACTTC.

This clone has just one count. The V gene is TRBV30, the J gene TRBJ2-1; 10 bases align to TRBD2. CDR3 length equals 16 residues. V shed 2 bases, J shed 4 bases, and the junction held 8 bases outside the gene matches. Germline CDR1 GTSNPN, CDR2 SVGIG (reference sequence). CDR3 residues: CAWSPQGLATYNEQFF. Here the CDR3 DNA reads TGTGCCTGGAGTCCCCAGGGACTAGCGACATACAATGAGCAGTTCTTC.

About this clone itself: One junction end does not reproduce the germline sequence, and a read error may be involved. The V and J genes are TRBV19 and TRBJ2-7; 9 bases match TRBD2. Per germline, CDR1 LNHDA and CDR2 SQIVND (reference sequence). This CDR3 has 15 amino acids. CDR3 DNA sequence: TGTGCCTGTAGTTTGGGTCTAGCGGGACAATACGAGCAGTACTTC. It is translated as CACSLGLAGQYEQYF.

The chain recombines TRBV10-2 with TRBJ2-5; TRBD1 is a possible D gene (5 bases). This CDR3 has 15 amino acids. V lost 2 bases and J 0 bases, leaving 10 bases between the germline ends. Per germline, CDR1 WSHSY and CDR2 SAAADI. The CDR3 nucleotides read TGCGCCAGCAGTGAGCTGGACACCCACCAAGAGACCCAGTACTTC. This gives the protein CASSELDTHQETQYF.

This chain joins TRBV28 and TRBJ2-3; TRBD2 is a possible D gene (6 bases). V shed 4 bases and J shed 2 bases, with 13 bases lying between them. The CDR3 runs 15 residues. Germline values: CDR1 MDHEN, CDR2 SYDVKM. The CDR3 DNA follows: TGTGCCAGCAGTTCCGCCGGAGGGAACACAGATACGCAGTATTTT. Translated, it gives CASSSAGGNTDTQYF.

The chain has TRBV6-5 and TRBJ2-1, with D maybe TRBD1 (6 bases). Germline CDR1 MNHEY, CDR2 SVGAGI. Trimming removed 6 bases at V and 1 base at J, with 10 bases between. The CDR3 loop spans 14 amino acids. The CDR3 reads CASRTGRSYNEQFF. The CDR3 nucleotides read TGTGCCAGCAGAACAGGGAGATCCTACAATGAGCAGTTCTTC.

The CDR3 DNA follows: TGTGCCACCAGTGGGGGACTAGCGGGAGGCACAGATACGCAGTATTTT. Its protein is CATSGGLAGGTDTQYF. The rearrangement joins TRBV24-1 to TRBJ2-3, with 14 bases aligning to TRBD2. Germline V lookup: CDR1 KGHDR, CDR2 SFDVKD. This CDR3 has 16 residues. The ends lost 5 bases at V and 1 base at J; junction bases unmatched: 1.

The chain employs TRBV4-3 and TRBJ2-7; possible D gene TRBD2, 5 bases. The germline V gene has CDR1 LGHNA and CDR2 YSLEER. This CDR3 spans 15 amino acids. V lost 2 bases, J lost 0 bases, and 11 bases lay in between. The CDR3 sequence: CASSQLGGPSYEQYF. In DNA form, the CDR3 reads TGCGCCAGCAGCCAACTAGGCGGGCCCTCCTACGAGCAGTACTTC.

The chain couples TRBV7-2 to TRBJ2-7; TRBD2 matches at 12 bases. The CDR3 length is 14 residues. CDR1 and CDR2 from the germline V gene are SGHTA and FQGNSA. The V gene end was trimmed by 5 bases and the J gene end by 6 bases; junction bases not matched to a gene: 5. The CDR3 DNA reads TGTGCCAGCAGCACGACTAGCGGGAGAATCGAGCAGTACTTC. The encoded protein is CASSTTSGRIEQYF.

A few counts support this clone. This chain joins TRBV7-9 and TRBJ2-7; D remains ambiguous. Germline values: CDR1 SEHNR, CDR2 FQNEAQ (reference sequence). CDR3 length: 13 amino acids. V shed 2 bases and J shed 6 bases, with 11 bases lying between them. CDR3 nucleotides: TGTGCCAGCAGCTTACAGAACAGTGGCGAGCAGTACTTC. Translation gives CASSLQNSGEQYF. Drawing the rest from reference TRBV7-9 and TRBJ2-7, the complete variable domain is DTGVSQNPRHKITKRGQNVTFRCDPISEHNRLYWYRQTLGQGPEFLTYFQNEAQLEKSRLLSDRFSAERPKGSFSTLEIQRTEQGDSAMYLCASSLQNSGEQYFGPGTRLTVT.

The chain carries TRBV5-4 and TRBJ1-2, with 9 nucleotides matching TRBD1. Germline loops: CDR1 SGHNT, CDR2 YYREEE (reference sequence). V lost 4 bases to trimming and J lost 6 bases; unmatched junction nucleotides: 10. The CDR3 totals 15 residues. The CDR3, as DNA: TGTGCCAGCAGCCTCATGGGACAGGGCAGTCATGGCTACACCTTC. As protein: CASSLMGQGSHGYTF.

This clone was seen only once. The CDR3 loop reads CASSLGDSINQPQHF. CDR3 DNA sequence: TGCGCCAGCAGCTTGGGGGACAGTATTAATCAGCCCCAGCATTTT. The chain recombines TRBV5-1 with TRBJ1-5; 7 nucleotides agree with TRBD1. CDR1 is SGHRS and CDR2 is YFSETQ in the germline V gene. This CDR3 region has 15 residues. Trimming cost V 0 bases and J 4 bases; bases outside gene matches: 4.

The J gene is TRBJ2-6, the V gene TRBV5-3; 13 nucleotides match TRBD2. TRBV5-3 counts as an open reading frame of uncertain function. The CDR3 extends over 18 amino acids. V lost 2 bases, J lost 2 bases, and 4 bases stayed unmatched. The DNA for the CDR3 is TGTGCCAGAAGCTTTAGGACTAGCGGGAGTGCTGGGGCCAACGTCCTGACTTTC. Translating gives CARSFRTSGSAGANVLTF.

This clone was detected once. The chain employs TRBV4-3 and TRBJ2-7; no clear D. The CDR3 runs 13 residues. Germline loops: CDR1 LGHNA, CDR2 YSLEER. Trimming took off 0 bases at V and 2 bases at J, with 5 bases between the two ends. The CDR3 DNA sequence: TGCGCCAGCAGCCAAGATCGTACCTACGAGCAGTACTTC. Protein product: CASSQDRTYEQYF.